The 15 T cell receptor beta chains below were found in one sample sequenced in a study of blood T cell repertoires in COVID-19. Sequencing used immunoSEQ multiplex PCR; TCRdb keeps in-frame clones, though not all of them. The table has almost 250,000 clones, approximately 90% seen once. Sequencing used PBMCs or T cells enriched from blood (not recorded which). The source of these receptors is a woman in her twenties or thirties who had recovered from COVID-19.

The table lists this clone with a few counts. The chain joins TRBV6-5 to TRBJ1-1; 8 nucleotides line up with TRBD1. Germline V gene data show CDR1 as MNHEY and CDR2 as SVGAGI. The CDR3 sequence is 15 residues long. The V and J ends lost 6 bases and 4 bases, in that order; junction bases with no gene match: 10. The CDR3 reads CASRRTGMGSTEAFF. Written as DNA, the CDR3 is TGTGCCAGCAGAAGGACAGGGATGGGCAGCACTGAAGCTTTCTTT.

CDR3 loop: CASSFRQIFF. The CDR3 DNA is TGTGCCAGCAGTTTTCGACAGATATTCTTT. This chain joins TRBV25-1 and TRBJ1-1; weak D call: TRBD1 (5 bases). This CDR3 is 10 amino acids long. In germline, CDR1 is MGHDK, CDR2 SYGVNS. V lost 5 bases and J 14 bases, leaving 12 bases between the germline ends.

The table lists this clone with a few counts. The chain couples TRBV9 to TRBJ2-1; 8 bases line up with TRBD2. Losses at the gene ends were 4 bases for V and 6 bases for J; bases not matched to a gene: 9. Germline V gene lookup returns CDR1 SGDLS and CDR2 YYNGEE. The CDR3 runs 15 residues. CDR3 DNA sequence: TGTGCCAGCAGCCGAGGGAGCGGGAGTGGCAATGAGCAGTTCTTC. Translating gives CASSRGSGSGNEQFF.

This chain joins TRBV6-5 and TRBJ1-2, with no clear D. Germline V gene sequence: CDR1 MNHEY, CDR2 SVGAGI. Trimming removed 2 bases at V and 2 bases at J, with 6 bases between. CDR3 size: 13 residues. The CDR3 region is CASSYRENYGYTF. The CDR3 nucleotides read TGTGCCAGCAGTTACCGGGAGAACTATGGCTACACCTTC.

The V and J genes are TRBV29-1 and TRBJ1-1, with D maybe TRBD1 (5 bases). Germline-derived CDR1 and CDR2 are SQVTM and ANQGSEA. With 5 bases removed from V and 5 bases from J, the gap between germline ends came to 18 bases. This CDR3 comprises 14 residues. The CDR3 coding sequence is TGCAGCGTTCGTAGAGACAGAAAAGGGACTGAAGCTTTCTTT. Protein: CSVRRDRKGTEAFF.

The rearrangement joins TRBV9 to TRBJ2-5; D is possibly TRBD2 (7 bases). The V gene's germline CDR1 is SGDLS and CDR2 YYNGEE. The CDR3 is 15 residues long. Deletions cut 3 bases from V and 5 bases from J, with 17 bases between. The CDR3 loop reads CASSARRGGGETQYF. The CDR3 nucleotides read TGTGCCAGCAGCGCCCGACGGGGAGGGGGGGAGACCCAGTACTTC.

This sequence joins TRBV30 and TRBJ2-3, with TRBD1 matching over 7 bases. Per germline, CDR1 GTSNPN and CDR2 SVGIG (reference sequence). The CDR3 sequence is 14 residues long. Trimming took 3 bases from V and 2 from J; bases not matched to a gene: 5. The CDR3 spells CAWSPGQSTDTQYF. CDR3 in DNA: TGTGCCTGGAGCCCGGGACAGTCCACAGATACGCAGTATTTT.

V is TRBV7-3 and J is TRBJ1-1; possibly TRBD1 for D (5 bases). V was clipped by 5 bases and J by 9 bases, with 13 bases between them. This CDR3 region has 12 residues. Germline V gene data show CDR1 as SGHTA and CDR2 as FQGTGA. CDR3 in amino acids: CASSPNGGKAFF. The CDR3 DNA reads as TGTGCCAGCAGCCCAAACGGGGGGAAAGCTTTCTTT. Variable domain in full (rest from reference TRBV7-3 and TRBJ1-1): GAGVSQTPSNKVTEKGKYVELRCDPISGHTALYWYRQSLGQGPEFLIYFQGTGAADDSGLPNDRFFAVRPEGSVSTLKIQRTERGDSAVYLCASSPNGGKAFFGQGTRLTVV.

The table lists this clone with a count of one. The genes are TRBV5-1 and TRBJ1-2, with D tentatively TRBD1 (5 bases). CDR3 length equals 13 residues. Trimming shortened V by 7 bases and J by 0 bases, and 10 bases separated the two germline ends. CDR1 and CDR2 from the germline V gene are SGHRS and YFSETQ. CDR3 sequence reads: CASGDSANYGYTF. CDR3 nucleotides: TGCGCCAGCGGCGACAGTGCTAACTATGGCTACACCTTC.

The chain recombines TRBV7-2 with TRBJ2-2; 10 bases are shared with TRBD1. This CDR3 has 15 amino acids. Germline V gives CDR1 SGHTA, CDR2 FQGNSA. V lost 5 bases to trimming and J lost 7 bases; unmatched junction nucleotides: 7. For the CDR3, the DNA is TGTGCCAGCAGCAGTGACAGGGGGCTAAGCGGGGAGCTGTTTTTT. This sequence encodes CASSSDRGLSGELFF. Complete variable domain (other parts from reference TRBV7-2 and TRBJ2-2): GAGVSQSPSNKVTEKGKDVELRCDPISGHTALYWYRQSLGQGLEFLIYFQGNSAPDKSGLPSDRFSAERTGGSVSTLTIQRTQQEDSAVYLCASSSDRGLSGELFFGEGSRLTVL.

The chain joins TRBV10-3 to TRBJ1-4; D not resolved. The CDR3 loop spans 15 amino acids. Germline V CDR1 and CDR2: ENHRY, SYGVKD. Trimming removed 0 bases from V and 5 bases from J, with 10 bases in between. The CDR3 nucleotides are TGTGCCATCAGTGAGTCTCGGGGTTCAAATGAAAAACTGTTTTTT. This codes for CAISESRGSNEKLFF.

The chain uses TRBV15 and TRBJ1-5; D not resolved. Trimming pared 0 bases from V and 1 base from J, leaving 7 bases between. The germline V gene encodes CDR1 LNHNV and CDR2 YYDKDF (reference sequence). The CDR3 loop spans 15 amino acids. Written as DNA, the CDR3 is TGTGCCACCAGCAGAGAGAGAGGGAGCAATCAGCCCCAGCATTTT. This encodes CATSRERGSNQPQHF.

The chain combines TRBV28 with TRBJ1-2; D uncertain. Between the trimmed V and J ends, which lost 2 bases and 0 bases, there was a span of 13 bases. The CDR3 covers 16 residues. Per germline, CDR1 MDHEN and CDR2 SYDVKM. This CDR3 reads CASSLPGMTPNYGYTF. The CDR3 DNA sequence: TGTGCCAGCAGTTTACCCGGGATGACGCCTAACTATGGCTACACCTTC.

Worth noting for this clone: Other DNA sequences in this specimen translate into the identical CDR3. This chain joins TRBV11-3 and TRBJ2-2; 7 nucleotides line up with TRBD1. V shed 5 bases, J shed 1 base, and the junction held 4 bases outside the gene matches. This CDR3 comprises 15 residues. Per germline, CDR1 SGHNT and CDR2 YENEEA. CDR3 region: CASSPRTGNTGELFF. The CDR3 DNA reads TGTGCCAGCAGCCCTCGGACAGGGAACACCGGGGAGCTGTTTTTT.

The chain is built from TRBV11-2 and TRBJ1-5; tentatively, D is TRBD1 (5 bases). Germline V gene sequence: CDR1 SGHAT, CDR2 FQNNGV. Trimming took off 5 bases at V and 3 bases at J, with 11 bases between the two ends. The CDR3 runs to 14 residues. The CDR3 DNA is TGTGCCAGCAGCGTCACACAGGACAATCAGCCCCAGCATTTT. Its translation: CASSVTQDNQPQHF.